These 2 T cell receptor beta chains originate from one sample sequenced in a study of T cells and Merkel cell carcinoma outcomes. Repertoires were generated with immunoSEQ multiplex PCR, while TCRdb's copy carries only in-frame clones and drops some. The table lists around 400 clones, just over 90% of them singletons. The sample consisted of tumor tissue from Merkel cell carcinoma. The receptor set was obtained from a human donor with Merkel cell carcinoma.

CDR3 region: CASSDRLVTGELFF. CDR3 sequence (DNA): TGTGCCAGCAGCGATCGACTAGTTACCGGGGAGCTGTTTTTT. The chain joins TRBV11-2 to TRBJ2-2, with D perhaps TRBD2 (6 bases). Per germline, CDR1 SGHAT and CDR2 FQNNGV. The CDR3 has 14 residues. V lost 5 bases to trimming and J lost 5 bases, with 12 bases between them.

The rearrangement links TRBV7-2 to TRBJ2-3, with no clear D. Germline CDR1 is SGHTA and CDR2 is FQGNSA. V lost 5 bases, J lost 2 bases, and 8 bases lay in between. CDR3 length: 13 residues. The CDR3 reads CASSPPSTDTQYF. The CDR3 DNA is TGTGCCAGCAGCCCCCCTTCCACAGATACGCAGTATTTT.